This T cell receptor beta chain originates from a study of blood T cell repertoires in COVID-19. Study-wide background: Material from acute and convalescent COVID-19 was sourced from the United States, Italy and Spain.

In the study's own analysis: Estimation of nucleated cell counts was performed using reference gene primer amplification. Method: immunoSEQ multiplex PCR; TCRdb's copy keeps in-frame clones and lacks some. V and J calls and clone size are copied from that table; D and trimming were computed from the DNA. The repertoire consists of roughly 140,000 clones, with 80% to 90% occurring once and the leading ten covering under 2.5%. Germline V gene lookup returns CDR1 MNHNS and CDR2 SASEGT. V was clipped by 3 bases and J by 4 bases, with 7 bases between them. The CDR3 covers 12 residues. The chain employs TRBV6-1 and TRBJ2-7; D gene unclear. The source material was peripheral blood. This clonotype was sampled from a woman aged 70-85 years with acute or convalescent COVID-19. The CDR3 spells CASSESRYEQYF. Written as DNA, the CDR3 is TGTGCCAGCAGTGAGAGCAGGTACGAGCAGTACTTC.